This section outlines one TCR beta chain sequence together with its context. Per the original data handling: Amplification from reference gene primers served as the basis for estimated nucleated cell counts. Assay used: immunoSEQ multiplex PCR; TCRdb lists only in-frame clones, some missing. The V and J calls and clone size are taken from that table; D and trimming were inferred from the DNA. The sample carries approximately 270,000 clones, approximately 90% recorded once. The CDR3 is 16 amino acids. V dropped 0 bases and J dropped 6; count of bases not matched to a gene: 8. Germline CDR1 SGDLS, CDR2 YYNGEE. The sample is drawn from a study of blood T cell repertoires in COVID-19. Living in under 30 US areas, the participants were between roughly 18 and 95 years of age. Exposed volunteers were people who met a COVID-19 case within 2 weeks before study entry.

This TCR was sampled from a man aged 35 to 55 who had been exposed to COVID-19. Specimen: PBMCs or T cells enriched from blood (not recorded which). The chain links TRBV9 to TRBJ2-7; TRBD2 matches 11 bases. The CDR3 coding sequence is TGTGCCAGCAGCGTAGCGCCGGGACTAGCGGCCGGCGAGCAGTACTTC. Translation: CASSVAPGLAAGEQYF.